This is a list of T cell receptor beta chains from one sample in a study. MiXCR, applied by TCRdb to the 5' RACE reads, yields one record per CDR3 protein. This table holds 34,000 or so distinct CDR3 sequences, 20% to 30% found once. The source material was tumor-infiltrating Tregs sorted from the breast tumor. These receptors originate from a female donor with breast cancer. The CDR3 runs from the conserved cysteine through the conserved F or W. A D gene is named only where the DNA matches it firmly. Expanded clones are given a class, and other clones once, few, many or no size at all.

d_call j_call clone_size v_call cdr3_aa cdr3_nt
TRBD1 TRBJ2-2 many TRBV12-3/TRBV12-4 CASSRGQTNTGELFF TGTGCCAGCAGCCGGGGACAGACGAACACCGGGGAGCTGTTTTTT
. TRBJ1-2 few TRBV30 CAWGVNYGYTF TGTGCCTGGGGGGTAAACTATGGCTACACCTTC
. TRBJ2-1 many TRBV6-5 CASSYPGPRREQFF TGTGCCAGCAGTTACCCTGGTCCGCGCCGTGAGCAGTTCTTC
. TRBJ1-5 many TRBV24-1 CATSAGAQPQHF TGTGCCACCAGTGCGGGGGCTCAGCCCCAGCATTTT
TRBD1 TRBJ1-6 many TRBV3-1 CASSPGTGRSPLHF TGTGCCAGCAGCCCCGGGACAGGGCGGTCACCCCTCCACTTT
TRBD1 TRBJ2-7 . TRBV29-1 CSVYDRGTYEQYF TGCAGCGTTTACGACAGGGGGACCTACGAGCAGTACTTC
. TRBJ2-1 . TRBV6-6 CASSYEGEFYNEQFF TGTGCCAGCAGTTACGAGGGAGAGTTCTACAATGAGCAGTTCTTC
TRBD1 TRBJ1-6 . TRBV7-9 CASSLGQDHSPLHF TGTGCCAGCAGCCTAGGACAGGACCATTCACCCCTCCACTTT
. TRBJ2-1 . TRBV5-1 CASSLRRTHNEQFF TGCGCCAGCAGCTTGAGGAGGACTCACAATGAGCAGTTCTTC
TRBD1 TRBJ1-3 many TRBV6-1 CASGGTVSGNTIYF TGTGCCAGCGGGGGGACAGTCTCTGGAAACACCATATATTTT
. TRBJ1-5 many TRBV19 CASTLEGSNQPQHF TGTGCCAGTACCCTGGAAGGAAGCAATCAGCCCCAGCATTTT
. TRBJ2-3 . TRBV9 CASSVGQPTDTQYF TGTGCCAGCAGCGTAGGGCAGCCCACAGATACGCAGTATTTT
TRBD1 TRBJ1-5 many TRBV10-3 CAISTGTGGNQPQHF TGTGCCATCAGTACGGGGACAGGGGGCAATCAGCCCCAGCATTTT
TRBD2 TRBJ2-1 many TRBV6-5 CASSYSGGLATSYNEQFF TGTGCCAGCAGTTACTCGGGAGGACTAGCGACCTCCTACAATGAGCAGTTCTTC
. TRBJ1-1 few TRBV20-1 CSARIRGNTEAFF TGCAGTGCTAGAATCAGGGGGAACACTGAAGCTTTCTTT
TRBD2 TRBJ2-3 many TRBV9 CASSPRLAGGGTDTQYF TGTGCCAGCAGCCCGCGACTAGCGGGAGGCGGGACAGATACGCAGTATTTT
TRBD2 TRBJ2-1 . TRBV11-1 CASSLGKRRLAGDNEQFF TGTGCCAGCAGCTTGGGCAAAAGAAGACTAGCGGGGGACAATGAGCAGTTCTTC
TRBD1 TRBJ2-6 . TRBV5-1 CASRETNRGAGANVLTF TGCGCCAGCAGGGAAACCAACAGGGGCGCCGGGGCCAACGTCCTGACTTTC
. TRBJ2-1 many TRBV6-5 CAIGPSGSTNEQFF TGTGCCATAGGCCCCAGTGGTTCAACGAATGAGCAGTTCTTC
TRBD1 TRBJ1-6 many TRBV11-2 CASTDLTGGRYNSPLHF TGTGCCAGCACCGACCTGACAGGGGGGAGATATAATTCACCCCTCCACTTT
. TRBJ2-3 . TRBV11-2 CASSLGGWGRPDTQYF TGTGCCAGCAGCTTAGGGGGTTGGGGGAGGCCAGATACGCAGTATTTT
. TRBJ2-1 . TRBV20-1 CSASSIARGFDEQFF TGCAGTGCTAGTAGTATAGCAAGAGGCTTCGATGAGCAGTTCTTC
. TRBJ2-7 many TRBV6-5 CASSYDRRTSYEQYF TGTGCCAGCAGTTACGACAGGCGTACCTCCTACGAGCAGTACTTC
TRBD1 TRBJ1-5 few TRBV6-5 CASRRQGGPDTQHF TGTGCCAGCAGACGACAGGGGGGTCCAGATACGCAGCATTTT
TRBD2 TRBJ2-7 many TRBV20-1 CSASNPEGSSGGSYEQYF TGCAGTGCTAGCAACCCTGAGGGTAGTAGCGGGGGATCCTACGAGCAGTACTTC
. TRBJ2-3 many TRBV7-9 CASSLGRSVSTDTQYF TGTGCCAGCAGCTTAGGTCGGTCGGTTAGCACAGATACGCAGTATTTT
. TRBJ2-1 many TRBV30 CAWKPTTWEQFF TGTGCCTGGAAACCCACTACCTGGGAGCAGTTCTTC
TRBD2 TRBJ2-3 few TRBV2 CASSYTSGSGDTQYF TGTGCCAGCAGCTATACTAGCGGGAGTGGAGATACGCAGTATTTT
TRBD2 TRBJ2-3 many TRBV4-1 CASSQEAGLAGVSGTDTQYF TGCGCCAGCAGCCAAGAAGCGGGACTAGCGGGAGTGAGTGGCACAGATACGCAGTATTTT
. TRBJ2-4 . TRBV10-2 CASSDGGLAKNIQYF TGCGCCAGCAGTGACGGGGGTCTGGCCAAAAACATCCAGTACTTC
TRBD2 TRBJ2-7 many TRBV5-1 CASSFRGETYEQYF TGCGCCAGCAGCTTCCGGGGGGAAACCTACGAGCAGTACTTC
. TRBJ2-1 . TRBV20-1 CIARAPVRSYNERFF TGCATTGCTAGAGCACCCGTTCGCTCCTACAATGAGCGGTTCTTC
. TRBJ2-1 many TRBV6-7 CASSYSWYTSRNEQFF TGTGCCAGCAGTTACTCGTGGTATACGAGCCGGAATGAGCAGTTCTTC
TRBD2 TRBJ2-1 . TRBV12-3/TRBV12-4 CASLLAGGRREQFF TGTGCCAGCTTACTAGCGGGAGGTCGCCGTGAGCAGTTCTTC
. TRBJ1-1 many TRBV6-1 CASSESRRGNTEAFF TGTGCCAGCAGTGAAAGTCGGCGGGGAAACACTGAAGCTTTCTTT
. TRBJ2-3 many TRBV12-3/TRBV12-4 CASSFMESDTQYF TGTGCCAGCAGTTTTATGGAATCAGATACGCAGTATTTT
. TRBJ2-7 . TRBV5-1 CASSLADHEQYF TGCGCCAGCAGCTTGGCCGATCACGAGCAGTACTTC
TRBD2 TRBJ2-1 medium-sized TRBV6-1 CASGRGLGNEQFF TGTGCCAGCGGGAGGGGCTTGGGCAATGAGCAGTTCTTC
TRBD1 TRBJ2-7 many TRBV6-5 CASRRGQGSYEQYF TGTGCCAGCAGACGGGGACAGGGGAGTTACGAGCAGTACTTC
. TRBJ1-5 many TRBV7-6 CASSSPQPPQHF TGTGCCAGCAGCTCTCCTCAGCCGCCCCAGCATTTT
. TRBJ2-7 . TRBV6-6 CVSSYSDGRGWSYEQYF TGTGTCAGCAGTTACTCGGACGGGCGAGGCTGGTCCTACGAGCAGTACTTC
TRBD2 TRBJ2-3 . TRBV6-1 CASSLRTSGRGDTQYF TGTGCCAGCAGTCTACGAACTAGCGGGAGGGGAGATACGCAGTATTTT
. TRBJ1-4 . TRBV14 CASSPFGAGNEKLFF TGTGCCAGCAGCCCCTTTGGGGCGGGGAATGAAAAACTGTTTTTT
. TRBJ2-7 few TRBV12-5 CASGKGASHEQYF TGTGCTAGTGGCAAGGGTGCTAGCCACGAGCAGTACTTC
. TRBJ2-2 medium-sized TRBV4-2 CASRNVYTGELFF TGTGCCAGCAGGAACGTCTACACCGGGGAGCTGTTTTTT
. TRBJ1-2 few TRBV27 CASSFTGSYGYTF TGTGCCAGCAGTTTCACAGGAAGCTATGGCTACACCTTC
TRBD2 TRBJ2-1 many TRBV4-1 CASSQAGTSGRLNNEQFF TGCGCCAGCAGCCAAGCCGGGACTAGCGGGAGGCTTAACAATGAGCAGTTCTTC
TRBD2 TRBJ2-1 many TRBV20-1 CSASGRASVDEQFF TGCAGTGCTAGCGGGAGGGCCTCGGTTGATGAGCAGTTCTTC
TRBD2 TRBJ2-7 many TRBV7-9 CASSLDGAGGEQYF TGTGCCAGCAGCTTAGACGGCGCGGGAGGGGAGCAGTACTTC
TRBD2 TRBJ2-1 medium-sized TRBV12-3/TRBV12-4 CASESQGLAQGEQFF TGTGCCAGCGAAAGTCAAGGACTAGCGCAGGGTGAGCAGTTCTTC
TRBD1 TRBJ2-7 . TRBV30 CAWSIDRGTYEQYF TGTGCCTGGAGTATTGACAGGGGAACCTACGAGCAGTACTTC
TRBD1 TRBJ2-7 . TRBV20-1 CSAGQGAYEQYF TGCAGTGCGGGACAGGGGGCGTACGAGCAGTACTTC
. TRBJ2-1 medium-sized TRBV20-1 CSASKPGTGRDNEQFF TGCAGTGCTAGCAAACCCGGGACGGGGCGAGACAATGAGCAGTTCTTC
TRBD1 TRBJ2-1 many TRBV3-1 CASSQVRGQTNEQFF TGTGCCAGCAGCCAAGTAAGGGGACAGACCAATGAGCAGTTCTTC